This T cell receptor (beta chain) was recorded in a study of blood T cell repertoires in COVID-19. Categorization into cohorts depended on clinical history that participants reported. Germline CDR1 and CDR2: SGHDT and YYEEEE. The CDR3 has 14 residues. Trimming cost V 1 base and J 4 bases; bases outside gene matches: 3. Produced via immunoSEQ multiplex PCR; TCRdb's table is partial and in-frame only. Of under 350,000 clones listed, roughly 85% were seen once; the top ten hold around 4.4%. Sequenced: PBMCs or T cells enriched from blood (not recorded which). The source of this sequence is a middle-aged woman with acute COVID-19. The rearrangement uses TRBV5-6 and TRBJ1-1; 8 bases align to TRBD1. The CDR3 sequence is CASSLQGAGTEAFF. CDR3 nucleotides: TGTGCCAGCAGCTTGCAGGGGGCCGGCACTGAAGCTTTCTTT.